The 5 T cell receptor beta chains listed next were all sequenced from one sample in a study of Ad26.COV2.S vaccination and SARS-CoV-2 variants. Sequenced by immunoSEQ multiplex PCR; TCRdb stores in-frame clones only, minus some. Found here are about 680,000 clones, roughly 90% of them singletons; the top ten hold approximately 1.5%. This sample's treatment: 15 to 20 received Ad26.COV2.S at low or high dose, single or two shots; about 5 received placebo; per-sample allocation not given. Material that was analyzed had been drawn on day 63 after the first vaccine or placebo injection. The material was peripheral blood, obtained in a trial of Ad26.COV2.S vaccine versus placebo. These receptors came from a person aged 18-60 years who received the Ad26.COV2.S COVID-19 vaccine or a placebo.

This chain uses TRBV6-4 with TRBJ1-5; D is perhaps TRBD1 (6 bases). Germline CDR1 reads MRHNA; CDR2 reads SNTAGT. This CDR3 has 15 residues. Trimming removed 3 bases from V and 5 bases from J, with 14 bases in between. CDR3 amino acids: CASSEGGDRYQPQHF. CDR3 DNA sequence: TGTGCCAGCAGTGAGGGGGGCGATCGGTATCAGCCCCAGCATTTT.

The rearrangement joins TRBV24-1 to TRBJ2-5; D may be TRBD1 or TRBD2 (6 bases each). V was cut by 4 bases and J by 4 bases, with 15 bases left in between. The germline gives CDR1 KGHDR, CDR2 SFDVKD. The CDR3 contains 15 residues. CDR3: CATSEPTGARETQYF. CDR3 in DNA: TGTGCCACCAGTGAGCCGACGGGGGCGCGAGAGACCCAGTACTTC.

The J gene is TRBJ2-7, the V gene TRBV6-2 or TRBV6-3; either TRBD1 or TRBD2 may supply D (5 bases each). The CDR3 has 14 amino acids. Germline V lookup: CDR1 MNHEY, CDR2 SVGEGT. Trimming stripped 4 bases from V and 4 bases from J, with 14 bases between. DNA of the CDR3: TGTGCCAGCAGTTGGCAGGGAGTAAGGTACGAGCAGTACTTC. This gives the protein CASSWQGVRYEQYF.

This rearrangement joins TRBV19 to TRBJ2-2; either TRBD1 or TRBD2 may supply D (6 bases each). This CDR3 has 16 amino acids. Trimming shortened V by 1 base and J by 2 bases, and 11 bases separated the two germline ends. The V gene's germline CDR1 is LNHDA and CDR2 SQIVND (reference sequence). The CDR3 bases are TGTGCCAGTAGTATAGTGGGGGGCACCAACACCGGGGAGCTGTTTTTT. This gives the protein CASSIVGGTNTGELFF.

This sequence joins TRBV6-5 and TRBJ1-4; weak D call: TRBD1 (6 bases). The CDR3 spans 13 residues. Germline V gives CDR1 MNHEY, CDR2 SVGAGI. Trimming pared 6 bases from V and 7 bases from J, leaving 12 bases between. The CDR3 spells CASSRQVPEKLFF. The CDR3 DNA reads TGTGCCAGCAGCCGACAGGTACCTGAAAAACTGTTTTTT.